This TCR beta chain is drawn from a study of blood T cell repertoires in COVID-19. Study in general: The United States, Italy and Spain provided the acute and convalescent COVID-19 samples. T cells, B-cell-depleted T cells, or PBMCs provided the cDNA or gDNA that served as material.

Germline CDR1 reads SGHTA; CDR2 reads FQGNSA. The J segment lost 7 bases and the V segment lost 4 bases, leaving 7 bases of the junction unmatched. CDR3 length equals 15 residues. Under the authors' procedure: How many nucleated cells were present was estimated from reference gene primer amplification. TCRdb keeps only in-frame clones here, not all; method: immunoSEQ multiplex PCR. D and trimming were read from the DNA, whereas the V and J calls and clone size are those reported in that table. Of hundreds of thousands of clones in the sample, around nine tenths were seen once. The sequencing sample was made of peripheral blood. The sequence was collected from a woman aged 18-29 years who had recovered from COVID-19. This rearrangement joins TRBV7-2 to TRBJ2-1, with 10 bases identical to TRBD2. As DNA, the CDR3 is TGTGCCAGCAGCTATACTAGCGGGATCCAAAATGAGCAGTTCTTC. Protein: CASSYTSGIQNEQFF.